This paragraph reports one T cell receptor beta chain. What it binds is not known. This sample stems from a study of cytomegalovirus exposure and HLA in healthy donors. Study outcomes and limitations: The authors later found HLA-associated TCR beta chains more clonally expanded than equally common others.

Primers for the PCR totalled 60 Vbeta and 13 Jbeta. TCRdb keeps only in-frame clones here, not all; method: immunoSEQ multiplex PCR. Of 150,000 to 200,000 clones in the sample, roughly 80% were seen once. This CDR3 spans 16 amino acids. The germline V gene encodes CDR1 SGHVS and CDR2 FQNEAQ. With 5 bases removed from V and 6 bases from J, the gap between germline ends came to 20 bases. Sequenced sample: PBMCs. The chain links TRBV7-8 to TRBJ2-1, with D tentatively TRBD1 (6 bases). The receptor comes from a man between 18 and 35 years old in good health and CMV-seronegative. This CDR3 reads CASSPKCRLGGNEQFF. The CDR3 DNA sequence: TGTGCCAGCAGCCCTAAATGCCGGCTAGGGGGCAATGAGCAGTTCTTC.